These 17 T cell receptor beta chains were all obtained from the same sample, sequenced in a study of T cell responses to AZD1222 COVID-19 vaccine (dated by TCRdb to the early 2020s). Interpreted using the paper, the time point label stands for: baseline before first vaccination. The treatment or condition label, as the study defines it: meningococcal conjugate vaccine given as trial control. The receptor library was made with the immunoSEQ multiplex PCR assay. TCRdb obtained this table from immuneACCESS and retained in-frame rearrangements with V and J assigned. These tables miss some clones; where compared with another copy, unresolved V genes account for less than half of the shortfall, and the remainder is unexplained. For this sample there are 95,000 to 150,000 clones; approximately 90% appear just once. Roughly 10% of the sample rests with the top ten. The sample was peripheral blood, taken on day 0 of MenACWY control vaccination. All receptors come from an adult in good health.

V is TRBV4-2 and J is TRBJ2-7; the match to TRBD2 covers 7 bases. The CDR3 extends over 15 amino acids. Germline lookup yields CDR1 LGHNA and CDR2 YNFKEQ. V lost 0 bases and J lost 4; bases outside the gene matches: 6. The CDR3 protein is CASSQDWAGVYEQYF. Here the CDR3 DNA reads TGTGCCAGCAGCCAAGATTGGGCGGGAGTGTACGAGCAGTACTTC.

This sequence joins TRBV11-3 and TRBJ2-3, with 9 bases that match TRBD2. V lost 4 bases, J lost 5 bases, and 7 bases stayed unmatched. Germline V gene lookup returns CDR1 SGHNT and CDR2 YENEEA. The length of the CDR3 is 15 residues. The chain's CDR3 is CASSSLEREVDTQYF. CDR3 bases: TGTGCCAGCAGCTCCCTTGAGCGGGAGGTAGATACGCAGTATTTT.

The CDR3: CASSSGANSYEQYF. The CDR3 bases are TGCGCCAGCAGCTCTGGGGCCAACTCCTACGAGCAGTACTTC. The chain recombines TRBV5-1 with TRBJ2-7, with D maybe TRBD1 (5 bases). The CDR3 runs to 14 residues. Trimming took 3 bases from V and 0 from J, leaving 10 bases between them. The germline V gene has CDR1 SGHRS and CDR2 YFSETQ.

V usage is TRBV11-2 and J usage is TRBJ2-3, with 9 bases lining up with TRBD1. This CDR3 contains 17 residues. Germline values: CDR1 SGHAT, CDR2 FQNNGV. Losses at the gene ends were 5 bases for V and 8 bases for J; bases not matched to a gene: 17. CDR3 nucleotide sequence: TGTGCCAGCAGCACTAACAAAGGGGACAGGGTCAGGGCTACGCAGTATTTT. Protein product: CASSTNKGDRVRATQYF.

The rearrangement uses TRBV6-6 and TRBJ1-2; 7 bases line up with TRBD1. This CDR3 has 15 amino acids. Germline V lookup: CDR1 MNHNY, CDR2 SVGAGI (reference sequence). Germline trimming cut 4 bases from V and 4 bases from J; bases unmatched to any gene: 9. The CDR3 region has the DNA TGTGCCAGCAGTTCCCACGACAGGGAAATCTATGGCTACACCTTC. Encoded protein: CASSSHDREIYGYTF.

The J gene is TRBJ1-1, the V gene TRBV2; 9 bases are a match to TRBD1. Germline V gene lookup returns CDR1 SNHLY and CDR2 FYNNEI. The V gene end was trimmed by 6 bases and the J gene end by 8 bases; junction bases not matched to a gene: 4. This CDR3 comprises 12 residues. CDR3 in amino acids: CASRQDRGEAFF. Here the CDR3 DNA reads TGTGCCAGCAGACAAGACAGGGGGGAAGCTTTCTTT.

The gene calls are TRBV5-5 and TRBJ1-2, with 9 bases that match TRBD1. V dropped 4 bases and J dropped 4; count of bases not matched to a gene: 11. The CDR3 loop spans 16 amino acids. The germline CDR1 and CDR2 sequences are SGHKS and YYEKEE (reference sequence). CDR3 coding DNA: TGTGCCAGCAGCCCGGGACAGGGATATATGACCTATGGCTACACCTTC. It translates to CASSPGQGYMTYGYTF.

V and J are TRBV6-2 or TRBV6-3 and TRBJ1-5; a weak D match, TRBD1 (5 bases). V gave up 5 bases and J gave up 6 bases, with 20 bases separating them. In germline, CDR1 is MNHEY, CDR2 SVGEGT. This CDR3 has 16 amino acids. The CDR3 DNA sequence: TGTGCCAGCAGTCCAACCGCAGGGTCATTCGTTCAGCCCCAGCATTTT. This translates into CASSPTAGSFVQPQHF.

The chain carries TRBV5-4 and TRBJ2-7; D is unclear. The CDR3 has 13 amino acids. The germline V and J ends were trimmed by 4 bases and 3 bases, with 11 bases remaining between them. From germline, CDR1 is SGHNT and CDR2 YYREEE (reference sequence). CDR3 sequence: CASSDENFYEQYF. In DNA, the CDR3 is TGTGCCAGCAGCGACGAGAATTTCTACGAGCAGTACTTC.

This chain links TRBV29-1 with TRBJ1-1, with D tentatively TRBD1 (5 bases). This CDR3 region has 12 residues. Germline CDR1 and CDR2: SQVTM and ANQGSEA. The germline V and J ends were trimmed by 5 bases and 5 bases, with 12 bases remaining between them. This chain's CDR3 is CSVSQGRTEAFF. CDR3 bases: TGCAGCGTTTCCCAGGGTCGGACTGAAGCTTTCTTT.

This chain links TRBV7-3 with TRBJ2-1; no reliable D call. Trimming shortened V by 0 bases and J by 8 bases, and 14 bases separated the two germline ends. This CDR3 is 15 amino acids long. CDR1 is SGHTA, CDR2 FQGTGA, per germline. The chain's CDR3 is CASSLTLAGVHEQFF. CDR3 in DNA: TGTGCCAGCAGCTTAACTTTAGCTGGTGTGCATGAGCAGTTCTTC.

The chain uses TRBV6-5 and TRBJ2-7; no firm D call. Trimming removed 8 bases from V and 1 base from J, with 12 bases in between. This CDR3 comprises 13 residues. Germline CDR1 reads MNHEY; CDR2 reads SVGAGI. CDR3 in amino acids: CASRVVQSYEQYF. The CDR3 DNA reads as TGTGCCAGCCGGGTCGTCCAATCCTACGAGCAGTACTTC.

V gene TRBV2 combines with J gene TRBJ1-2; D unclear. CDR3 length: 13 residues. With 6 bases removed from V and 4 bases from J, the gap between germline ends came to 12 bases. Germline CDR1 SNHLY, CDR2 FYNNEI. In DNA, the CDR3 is TGTGCCAGCAGGTGGGAGGATCTCTATGGCTACACCTTC. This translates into CASRWEDLYGYTF.

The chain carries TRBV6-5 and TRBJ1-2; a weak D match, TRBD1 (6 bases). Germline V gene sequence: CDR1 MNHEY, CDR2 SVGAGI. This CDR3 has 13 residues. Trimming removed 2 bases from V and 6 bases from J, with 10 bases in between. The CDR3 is CASSYGTGNGYTF. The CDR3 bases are TGTGCCAGCAGTTACGGTACAGGGAATGGCTACACCTTC.

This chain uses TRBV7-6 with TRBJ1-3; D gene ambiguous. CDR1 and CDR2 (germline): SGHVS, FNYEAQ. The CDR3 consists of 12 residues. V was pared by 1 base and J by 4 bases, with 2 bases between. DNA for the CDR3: TGTGCCAGCAGCTTAGAGGGAAACACCATATATTTT. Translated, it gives CASSLEGNTIYF.

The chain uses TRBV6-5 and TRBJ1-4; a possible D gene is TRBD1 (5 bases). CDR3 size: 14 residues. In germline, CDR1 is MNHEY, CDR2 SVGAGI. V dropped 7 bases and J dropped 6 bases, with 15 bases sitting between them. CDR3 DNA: TGTGCCAGCAATCAGGGCAGCTTAGATGAAAAACTGTTTTTT. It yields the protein CASNQGSLDEKLFF.

In DNA, the CDR3 is TGTGCCAGCAGCTTAAGGTGGGCTAGCGGGAGAAGAGAATACGAGCAGTACTTC. Its protein is CASSLRWASGRREYEQYF. V usage is TRBV7-8 and J usage is TRBJ2-7, with 10 bases fitting TRBD2. Losses at the gene ends were 2 bases for V and 4 bases for J; bases not matched to a gene: 14. The germline CDR1 and CDR2 sequences are SGHVS and FQNEAQ. The CDR3 runs 18 residues.